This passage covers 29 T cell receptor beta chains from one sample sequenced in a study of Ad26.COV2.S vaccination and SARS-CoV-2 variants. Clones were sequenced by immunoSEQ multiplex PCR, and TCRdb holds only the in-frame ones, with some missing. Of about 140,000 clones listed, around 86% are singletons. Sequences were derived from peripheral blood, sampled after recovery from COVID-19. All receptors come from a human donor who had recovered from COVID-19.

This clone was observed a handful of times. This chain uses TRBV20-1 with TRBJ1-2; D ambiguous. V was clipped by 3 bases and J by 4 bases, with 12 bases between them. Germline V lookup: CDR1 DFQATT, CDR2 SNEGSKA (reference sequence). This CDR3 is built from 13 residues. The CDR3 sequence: CSASPPGLYGYTF. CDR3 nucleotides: TGCAGTGCTAGTCCCCCGGGCCTCTATGGCTACACCTTC.

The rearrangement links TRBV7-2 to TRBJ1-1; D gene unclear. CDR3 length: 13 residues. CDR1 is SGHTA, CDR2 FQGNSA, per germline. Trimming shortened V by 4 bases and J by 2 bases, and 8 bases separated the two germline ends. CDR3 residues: CASSSAANTEAFF. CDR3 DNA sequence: TGTGCCAGCAGCTCCGCAGCAAACACTGAAGCTTTCTTT.

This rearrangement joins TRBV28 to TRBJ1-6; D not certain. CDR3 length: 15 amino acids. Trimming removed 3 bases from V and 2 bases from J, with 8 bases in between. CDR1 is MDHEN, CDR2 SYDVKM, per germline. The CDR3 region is CASSFRSTYNSPLHF. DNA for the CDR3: TGTGCCAGCAGTTTTCGGTCTACCTATAATTCACCCCTCCACTTT. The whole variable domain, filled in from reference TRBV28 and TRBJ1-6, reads DVKVTQSSRYLVKRTGEKVFLECVQDMDHENMFWYRQDPGLGLRLIYFSYDVKMKEKGDIPEGYSVSREKKERFSLILESASTNQTSMYLCASSFRSTYNSPLHFGNGTRLTVT.

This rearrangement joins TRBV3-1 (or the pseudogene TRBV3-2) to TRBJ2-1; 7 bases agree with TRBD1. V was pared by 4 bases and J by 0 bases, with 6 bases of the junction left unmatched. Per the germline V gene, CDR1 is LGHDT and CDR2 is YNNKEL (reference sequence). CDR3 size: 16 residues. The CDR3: CASSPPTGNSYNEQFF. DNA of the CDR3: TGTGCCAGCAGCCCCCCGACAGGGAACTCCTACAATGAGCAGTTCTTC.

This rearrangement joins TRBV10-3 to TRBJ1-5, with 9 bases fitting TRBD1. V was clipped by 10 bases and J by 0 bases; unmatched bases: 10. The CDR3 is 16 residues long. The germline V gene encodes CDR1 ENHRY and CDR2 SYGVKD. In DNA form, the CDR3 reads TGTGCCACCCAGGGACAGGGTTCAAATAGCAATCAGCCCCAGCATTTT. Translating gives CATQGQGSNSNQPQHF.

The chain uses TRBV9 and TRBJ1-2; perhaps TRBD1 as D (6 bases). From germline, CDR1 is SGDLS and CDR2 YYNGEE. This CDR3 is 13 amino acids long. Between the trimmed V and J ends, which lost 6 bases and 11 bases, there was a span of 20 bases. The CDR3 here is CASTNGDTRYYTF. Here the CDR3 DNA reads TGTGCCAGCACCAATGGGGACACCCGATATTACACCTTC.

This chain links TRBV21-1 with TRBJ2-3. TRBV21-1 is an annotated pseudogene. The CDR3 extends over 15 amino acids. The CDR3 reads CASSKVEPATDTQYF. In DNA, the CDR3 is TGTGCCAGCAGCAAAGTTGAGCCAGCCACAGATACGCAGTATTTT.

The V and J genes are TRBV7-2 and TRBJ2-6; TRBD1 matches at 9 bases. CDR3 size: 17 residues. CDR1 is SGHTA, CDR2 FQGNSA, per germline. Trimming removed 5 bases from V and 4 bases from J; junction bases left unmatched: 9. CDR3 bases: TGTGCCAGCAGCATTAGACAGGGGGTTTCCGGGGCCAACGTCCTGACTTTC. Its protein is CASSIRQGVSGANVLTF.

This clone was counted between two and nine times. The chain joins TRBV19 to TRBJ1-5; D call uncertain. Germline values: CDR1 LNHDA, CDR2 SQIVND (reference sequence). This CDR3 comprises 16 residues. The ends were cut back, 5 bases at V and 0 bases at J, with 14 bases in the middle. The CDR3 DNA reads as TGTGCCAGTAGTGTCCCAACTCAGATTAGCAATCAGCCCCAGCATTTT. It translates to CASSVPTQISNQPQHF.

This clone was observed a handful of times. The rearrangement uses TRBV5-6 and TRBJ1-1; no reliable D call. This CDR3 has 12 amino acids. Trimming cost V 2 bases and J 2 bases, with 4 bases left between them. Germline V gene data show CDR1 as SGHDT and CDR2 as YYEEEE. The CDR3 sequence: CASSLQNTEAFF. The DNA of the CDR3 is TGTGCCAGCAGCTTACAAAACACTGAAGCTTTCTTT.

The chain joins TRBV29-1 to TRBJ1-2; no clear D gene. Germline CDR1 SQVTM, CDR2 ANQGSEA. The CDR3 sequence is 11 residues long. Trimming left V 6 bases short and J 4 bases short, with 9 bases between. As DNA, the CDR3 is TGCAGCGTAGAACGCGGCTATGGCTACACCTTC. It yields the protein CSVERGYGYTF. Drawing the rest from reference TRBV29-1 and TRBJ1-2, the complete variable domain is SAVISQKPSRDICQRGTSLTIQCQVDSQVTMMFWYRQQPGQSLTLIATANQGSEATYESGFVIDKFPISRPNLTFSTLTVSNMSPEDSSIYLCSVERGYGYTFGSGTRLTVV.

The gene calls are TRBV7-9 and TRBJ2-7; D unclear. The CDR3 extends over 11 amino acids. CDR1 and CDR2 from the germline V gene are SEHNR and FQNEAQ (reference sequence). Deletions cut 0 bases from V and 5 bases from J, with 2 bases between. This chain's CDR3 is CASSLANEQYF. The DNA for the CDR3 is TGTGCCAGCAGCTTAGCGAACGAGCAGTACTTC.

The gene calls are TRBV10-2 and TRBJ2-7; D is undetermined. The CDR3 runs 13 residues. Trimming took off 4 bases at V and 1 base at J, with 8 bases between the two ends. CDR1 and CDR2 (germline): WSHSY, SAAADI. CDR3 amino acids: CASSGAVSYEQYF. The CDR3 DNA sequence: TGCGCCAGCAGTGGAGCAGTTTCCTACGAGCAGTACTTC.

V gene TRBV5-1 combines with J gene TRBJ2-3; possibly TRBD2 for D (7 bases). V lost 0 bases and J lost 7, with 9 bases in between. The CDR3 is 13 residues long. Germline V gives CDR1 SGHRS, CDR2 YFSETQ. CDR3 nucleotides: TGCGCCAGCAGCTTGGAGGGGGGGTATACGCAGTATTTT. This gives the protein CASSLEGGYTQYF.

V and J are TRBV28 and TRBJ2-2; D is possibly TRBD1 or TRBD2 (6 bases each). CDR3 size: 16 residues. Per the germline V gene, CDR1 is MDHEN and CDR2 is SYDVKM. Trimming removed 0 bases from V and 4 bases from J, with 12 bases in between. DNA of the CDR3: TGTGCCAGCAGTTTATGGGGGGGCGACGTCACCGGGGAGCTGTTTTTT. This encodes CASSLWGGDVTGELFF.

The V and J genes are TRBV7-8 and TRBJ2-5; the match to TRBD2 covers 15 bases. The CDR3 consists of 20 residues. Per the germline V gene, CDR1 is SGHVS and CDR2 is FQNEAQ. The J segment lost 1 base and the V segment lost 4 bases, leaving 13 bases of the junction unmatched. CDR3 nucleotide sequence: TGTGCCAGCAGCTCCGACAGCCCGGGACTAGCGGGGGGCCTCCAAGAGACCCAGTACTTC. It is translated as CASSSDSPGLAGGLQETQYF.

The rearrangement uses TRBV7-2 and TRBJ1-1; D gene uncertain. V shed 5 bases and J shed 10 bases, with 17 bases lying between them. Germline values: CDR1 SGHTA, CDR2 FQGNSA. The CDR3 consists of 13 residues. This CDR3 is CASSQTYVGGAFF. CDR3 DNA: TGTGCCAGCAGCCAAACATACGTGGGTGGAGCTTTCTTT.

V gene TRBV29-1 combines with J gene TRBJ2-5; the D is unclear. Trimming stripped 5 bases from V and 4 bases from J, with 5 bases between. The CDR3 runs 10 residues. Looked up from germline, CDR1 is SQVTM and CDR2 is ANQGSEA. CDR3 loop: CSVSRETQYF. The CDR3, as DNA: TGCAGCGTTTCGAGAGAGACCCAGTACTTC.

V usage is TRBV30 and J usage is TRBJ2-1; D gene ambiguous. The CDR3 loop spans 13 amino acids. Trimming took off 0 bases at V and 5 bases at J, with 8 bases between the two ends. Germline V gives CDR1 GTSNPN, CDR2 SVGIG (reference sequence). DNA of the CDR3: TGTGCCTGGAGTGTAAGCTGGGACAATGAGCAGTTCTTC. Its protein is CAWSVSWDNEQFF.

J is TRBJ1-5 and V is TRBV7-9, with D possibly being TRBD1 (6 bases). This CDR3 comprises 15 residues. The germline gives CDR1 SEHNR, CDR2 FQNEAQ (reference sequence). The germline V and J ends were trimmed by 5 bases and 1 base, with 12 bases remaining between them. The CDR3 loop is CASSTSDRSNQPQHF. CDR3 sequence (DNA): TGTGCCAGCAGCACCTCGGACAGAAGCAATCAGCCCCAGCATTTT.

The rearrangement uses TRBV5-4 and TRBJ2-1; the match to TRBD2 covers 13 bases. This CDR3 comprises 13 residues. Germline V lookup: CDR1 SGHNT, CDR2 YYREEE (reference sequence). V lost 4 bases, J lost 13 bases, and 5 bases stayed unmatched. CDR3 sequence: CASSTGLAGDQFF. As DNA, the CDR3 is TGTGCCAGCAGCACCGGACTAGCGGGGGATCAGTTCTTC.

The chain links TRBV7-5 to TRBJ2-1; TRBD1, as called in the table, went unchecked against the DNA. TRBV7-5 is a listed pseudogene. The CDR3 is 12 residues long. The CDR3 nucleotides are TGTGCCAACCCTGGGGCTTACAATGAGCAGTTCTTC. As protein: CANPGAYNEQFF.

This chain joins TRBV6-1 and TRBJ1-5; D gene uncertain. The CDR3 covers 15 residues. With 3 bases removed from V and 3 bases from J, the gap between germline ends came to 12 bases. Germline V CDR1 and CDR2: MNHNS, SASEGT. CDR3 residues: CASSDFWGSNQPQHF. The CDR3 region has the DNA TGTGCCAGCAGTGATTTTTGGGGTTCCAATCAGCCCCAGCATTTT.

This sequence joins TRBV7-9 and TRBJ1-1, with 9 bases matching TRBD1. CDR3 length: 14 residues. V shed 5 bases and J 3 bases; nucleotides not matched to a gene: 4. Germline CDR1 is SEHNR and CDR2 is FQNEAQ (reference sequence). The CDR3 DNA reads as TGTGCCAGCAGCCCACAGGGGGCCGACACTGAAGCTTTCTTT. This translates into CASSPQGADTEAFF.

The CDR3 sequence is CASSPRVGSEAFF. CDR3 nucleotides: TGTGCCAGCAGCCCACGGGTCGGGTCAGAAGCTTTCTTT. The chain has TRBV5-4 and TRBJ1-1; D ambiguous. The ends were cut back, 4 bases at V and 8 bases at J, with 15 bases in the middle. Germline V gene sequence: CDR1 SGHNT, CDR2 YYREEE (reference sequence). The CDR3 loop spans 13 amino acids.

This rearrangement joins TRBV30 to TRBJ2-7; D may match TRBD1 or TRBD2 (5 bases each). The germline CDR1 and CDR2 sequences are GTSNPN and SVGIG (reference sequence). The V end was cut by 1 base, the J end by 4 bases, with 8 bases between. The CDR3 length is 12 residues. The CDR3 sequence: CAWSGGKYEQYF. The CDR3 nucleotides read TGTGCCTGGAGTGGGGGGAAGTACGAGCAGTACTTC. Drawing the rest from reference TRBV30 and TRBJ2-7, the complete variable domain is SQTIHQWPATLVQPVGSPLSLECTVEGTSNPNLYWYRQAAGRGLQLLFYSVGIGQISSEVPQNLSASRPQDRQFILSSKKLLLSDSGFYLCAWSGGKYEQYFGPGTRLTVT.

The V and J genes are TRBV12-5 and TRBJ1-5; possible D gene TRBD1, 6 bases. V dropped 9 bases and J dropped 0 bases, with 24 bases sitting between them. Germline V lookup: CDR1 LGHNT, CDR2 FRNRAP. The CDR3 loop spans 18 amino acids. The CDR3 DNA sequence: TGTGCTAGGGGAGATCTCAGGGGCCCGTCTTATAGCAATCAGCCCCAGCATTTT. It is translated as CARGDLRGPSYSNQPQHF.

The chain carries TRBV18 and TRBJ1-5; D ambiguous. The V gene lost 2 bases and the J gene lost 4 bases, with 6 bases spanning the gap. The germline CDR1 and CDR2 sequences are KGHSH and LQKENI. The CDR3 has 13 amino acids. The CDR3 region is CASSPTRNQPQHF. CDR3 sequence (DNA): TGTGCCAGCTCACCAACGAGGAATCAGCCCCAGCATTTT.

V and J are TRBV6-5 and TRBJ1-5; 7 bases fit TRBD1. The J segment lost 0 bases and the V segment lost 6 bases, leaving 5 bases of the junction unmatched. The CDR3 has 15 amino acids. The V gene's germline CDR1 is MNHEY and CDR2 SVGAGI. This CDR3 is CASRSRQGSNQPQHF. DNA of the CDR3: TGTGCCAGCAGAAGCCGACAGGGTAGCAATCAGCCCCAGCATTTT.